This is a list of T cell receptor beta chains from one sample in a study of shared clonotypes between healthy human individuals. The assay was immunoSEQ multiplex PCR, and TCRdb's table has in-frame clones only and misses some. The sample includes under 850,000 clones, 55% to 75% of them seen just once. The specimen sequenced was memory CD4+ T cells sorted from blood. These receptors came from a woman in her 30s in good health. Both conserved end residues are part of each CDR3. A D gene is named only where the DNA matches it firmly. Clone size is shown for a subset of rows, as once, few, many or a class of expanded clone.

TRBJ1-5	.	TRBV19	.	CASSAGHHSNQPQHF	TGTGCCAGTAGTGCCGGACACCATAGCAATCAGCCCCAGCATTTT
TRBJ2-7	.	TRBV15	.	CATSRMRGRGYEQYF	TGTGCCACCAGCAGGATGAGGGGACGAGGTTACGAGCAGTACTTC
TRBJ2-7	.	TRBV4-1	TRBD2	CASSLKGGARYEQYF	TGCGCCAGCAGCCTAAAGGGAGGGGCAAGGTACGAGCAGTACTTC
TRBJ2-7	once	TRBV5-1	.	CASSLGTYEQYF	TGCGCCAGCAGCCTCGGGACATACGAGCAGTACTTC
TRBJ2-2	.	TRBV7-6	.	CASSLARSIARTPGELFF	TGTGCCAGCAGCTTAGCGCGGTCCATAGCGCGGACTCCCGGGGAGCTGTTTTTT
TRBJ2-7	few	TRBV9	.	CASGRGSSYEQYF	TGTGCCAGCGGACGGGGGAGCTCCTACGAGCAGTACTTC
TRBJ1-2	once	TRBV7-6	TRBD1	CASSPYDRGYGYTF	TGTGCCAGCAGTCCTTATGACAGGGGCTATGGCTACACCTTC
TRBJ1-1	.	TRBV28	.	CASSFERTEAFF	TGTGCCAGCAGTTTTGAGAGAACTGAAGCTTTCTTT
TRBJ2-7	.	TRBV4-2	TRBD2	CASSQTSGTSYEQYF	TGTGCCAGCAGCCAGACTAGCGGCACCTCCTACGAGCAGTACTTC
TRBJ2-5	many	TRBV7-2	.	CASSPPTRVEYQETQYF	TGTGCCAGCAGCCCCCCCACACGGGTAGAGTACCAAGAGACCCAGTACTTC
TRBJ2-3	.	TRBV19	.	CASSMLQPDTQYF	TGTGCCAGTAGTATGCTCCAACCAGATACGCAGTATTTT
TRBJ2-4	.	TRBV7-9	TRBD2	CASSPHDAGGLAKNIQYF	TGTGCCAGCAGCCCCCACGACGCGGGAGGGCTAGCCAAAAACATTCAGTACTTC
TRBJ1-1	.	TRBV6-5	.	CASSGRTGEAFF	TGTGCCAGCTCGGGACGGACCGGTGAAGCTTTCTTT
TRBJ2-5	.	TRBV5-1	TRBD2	CASRRGGVLQETQYF	TGCGCCAGCCGTCGGGGAGGGGTGCTACAAGAGACCCAGTACTTC
TRBJ2-2	.	TRBV28	TRBD2	CASRRYSVYGRYTGELFF	TGTGCCAGCAGACGTTATTCTGTGTACGGGAGGTACACCGGGGAGCTGTTTTTT
TRBJ1-5	.	TRBV28	.	CASTGRGGNQPQHF	TGTGCCAGCACCGGGAGGGGTGGCAATCAGCCCCAGCATTTT
TRBJ2-1	.	TRBV5-1	TRBD1	CASSLVTGGHNEQFF	TGCGCCAGCAGCTTGGTGACAGGGGGCCACAATGAGCAGTTCTTC
TRBJ2-7	.	TRBV6-1	TRBD1	CASSAGQDYEQYF	TGTGCCAGCAGTGCTGGACAGGATTACGAGCAGTACTTC
TRBJ2-7	few	TRBV5-1	.	CASSLTSELREQYF	TGCGCCAGCAGCCTGACATCGGAACTCCGCGAGCAGTACTTC
TRBJ2-7	.	TRBV6-1	TRBD1	CASSGTDRGSSEQYF	TGTGCCAGCAGTGGAACGGACAGGGGAAGTAGCGAGCAGTACTTC
TRBJ2-2	.	TRBV13	.	CASRRAAATGELFF	TGTGCCAGCAGACGAGCTGCTGCCACCGGGGAGCTGTTTTTT
TRBJ1-1	.	TRBV28	.	CASSYQQGWAEAFF	TGTGCCAGCAGTTACCAACAGGGATGGGCTGAAGCTTTCTTT
TRBJ2-4	.	TRBV28	.	CASSSNPRGNIQYF	TGTGCCAGCAGTTCGAACCCCAGGGGAAACATTCAGTACTTC